The TCR beta chain under discussion was sequenced for a study of blood T cell repertoires in COVID-19. Study information: Whether acute or convalescent, the COVID-19 samples came from the United States, Italy and Spain.

There are 14 residues in the CDR3. Germline loops: CDR1 SGHTA, CDR2 FQGNSA. V was pared by 5 bases and J by 1 base, with 11 bases between. Here immunoSEQ multiplex PCR was the method, and the copy in TCRdb shows in-frame clones only, minus some. Of tens of thousands of clones detected, around 94% appear once; the ten largest clones hold roughly 0.35%. Sequenced input: peripheral blood. This chain links TRBV7-2 with TRBJ2-5; possibly TRBD2 for D (6 bases). The clonotype originates from a man aged 50-60 years with COVID-19, enrolled during active disease. CDR3 residues: CASSRRSGQETQYF. For the CDR3, the DNA is TGTGCCAGCAGCCGCCGTAGCGGCCAAGAGACCCAGTACTTC.